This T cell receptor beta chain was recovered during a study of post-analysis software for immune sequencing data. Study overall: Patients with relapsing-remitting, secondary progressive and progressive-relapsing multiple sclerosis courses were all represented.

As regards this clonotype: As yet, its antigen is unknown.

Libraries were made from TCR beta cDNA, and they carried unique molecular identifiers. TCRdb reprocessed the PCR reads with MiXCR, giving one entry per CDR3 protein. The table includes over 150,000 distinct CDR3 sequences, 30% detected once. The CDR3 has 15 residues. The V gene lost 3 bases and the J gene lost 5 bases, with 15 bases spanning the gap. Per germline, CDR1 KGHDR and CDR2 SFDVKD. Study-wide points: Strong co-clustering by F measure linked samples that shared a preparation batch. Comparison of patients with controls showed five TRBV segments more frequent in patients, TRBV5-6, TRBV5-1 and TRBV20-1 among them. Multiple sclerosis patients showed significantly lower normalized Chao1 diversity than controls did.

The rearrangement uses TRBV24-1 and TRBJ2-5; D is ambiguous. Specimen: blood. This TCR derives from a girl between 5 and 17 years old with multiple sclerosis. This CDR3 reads CATSDADLLRETQYF. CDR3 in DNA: TGTGCCACCAGTGATGCGGATTTGCTCCGGGAGACCCAGTACTTC.